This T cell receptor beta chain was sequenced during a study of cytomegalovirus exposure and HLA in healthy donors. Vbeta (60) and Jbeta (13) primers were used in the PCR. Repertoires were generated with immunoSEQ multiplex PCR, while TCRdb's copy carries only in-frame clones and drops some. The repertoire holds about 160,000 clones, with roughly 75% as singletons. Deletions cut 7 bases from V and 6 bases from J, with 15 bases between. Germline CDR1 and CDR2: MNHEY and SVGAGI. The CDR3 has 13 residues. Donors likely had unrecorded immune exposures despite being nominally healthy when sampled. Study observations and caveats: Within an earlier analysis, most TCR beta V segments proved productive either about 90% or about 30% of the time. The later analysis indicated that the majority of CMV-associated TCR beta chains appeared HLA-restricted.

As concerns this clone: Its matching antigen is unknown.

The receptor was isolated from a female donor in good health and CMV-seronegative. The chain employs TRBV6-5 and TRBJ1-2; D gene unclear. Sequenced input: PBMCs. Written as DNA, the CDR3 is TGTGCCAGCACACTTGCCCTCGGGAATGGCTACACCTTC. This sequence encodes CASTLALGNGYTF.